This TCR beta chain was documented in a study of regulatory T cells in long-lasting Graves disease. CDR3-region Arm-PCR and iRepertoire HTBI primers produced the TCR beta libraries. TCRdb re-called the multiplex PCR reads through MiXCR, storing one row per CDR3 protein. The table lists roughly 500,000 distinct CDR3 sequences, around a fifth of them singletons. Regarding time point: persistent/refractory GD, antithyroid drugs over 5 years with positive TRAb. The TCR library was made from RNA extracted from PBMCs. This clonotype appeared a few times. Antigen: not known. The study, taken as a whole, reports: Graves' patients with persistent disease showed TCR diversity lower than patients newly diagnosed.

Sample: peripheral blood mononuclear cells (PBMCs), taken when the disease was refractory, from a patient treated with antithyroid drugs. The receptor was derived from a female donor with Graves disease.

The CDR3 DNA reads TGCGCCAGCAGCGCCCCAGGGACGGACGAGCAGTACTTC. This translates into CASSAPGTDEQYF. The chain joins TRBV5-1 to TRBJ2-7; D may be TRBD1 or TRBD2 (5 bases each). The length of the CDR3 is 13 residues. Germline lookup yields CDR1 SGHRS and CDR2 YFSETQ. V was cut by 4 bases and J by 5 bases, with 13 bases left in between.